These 17 T cell receptor beta chains originate from one sample sequenced in a study of identical twins. TCRdb passed the 5' RACE reads through MiXCR, listing each CDR3 protein once. The data contain some 730,000 distinct CDR3 sequences, 18% of them singletons. This same sample was also part of a study on T cells expressing NK-cell markers.

What was sequenced was PBMCs. All receptors derive from a woman under 30 in good health.

This clonotype was recorded many times. The chain has TRBV20-1 and TRBJ2-1; D not certain. CDR1 is DFQATT and CDR2 is SNEGSKA in the germline V gene (reference sequence). V was cut by 5 bases and J by 0 bases, with 5 bases left in between. The CDR3 is 12 amino acids. This chain's CDR3 is CSALSSYNEQFF. The CDR3 DNA reads as TGCAGTGCTCTGAGCTCCTACAATGAGCAGTTCTTC.

This clonotype was seen a few times. Here the CDR3 reads CASRPYRSYTEAFF. The CDR3 DNA reads as TGTGCCAGCAGGCCCTACAGAAGCTACACTGAAGCTTTCTTT. The chain employs TRBV12-3 or TRBV12-4 and TRBJ1-1, with unresolved D. The CDR3 is made up of 14 amino acids. V lost 6 bases and J lost 3, with 14 bases in between.

This clonotype was seen a few times. The chain is built from TRBV5-1 and TRBJ2-7; 9 bases are a match to TRBD2. After removal of 0 bases from V and 4 bases from J, the junction contained 5 bases not matched to a gene. Looked up from germline, CDR1 is SGHRS and CDR2 is YFSETQ. CDR3 size: 15 residues. CDR3 nucleotide sequence: TGCGCCAGCAGCTTGGTTCCTAGCGGGGCGTACGAGCAGTACTTC. It is translated as CASSLVPSGAYEQYF.

This clonotype has just a few counts. This chain uses TRBV29-1 with TRBJ2-7; D assignment may be TRBD1 or TRBD2 (5 bases each). V lost 7 bases and J 0 bases, leaving 10 bases between the germline ends. This CDR3 has 12 residues. Germline CDR1 and CDR2: SQVTM and ANQGSEA. CDR3 sequence reads: CSASGPSYEQYF. DNA for the CDR3: TGCAGCGCTTCGGGACCCTCCTACGAGCAGTACTTC.

This clonotype was detected many times. The chain couples TRBV7-9 to TRBJ1-2; D is unresolved. The CDR3 has 14 residues. V shed 1 base and J shed 4 bases, with 10 bases lying between them. CDR1 and CDR2 from the germline V gene are SEHNR and FQNEAQ (reference sequence). CDR3 bases: TGTGCCAGCAGCTTAGAGGGTTGGATCTATGGCTACACCTTC. This translates into CASSLEGWIYGYTF. The full variable domain, its missing parts supplied by reference TRBV7-9 and TRBJ1-2, is DTGVSQNPRHKITKRGQNVTFRCDPISEHNRLYWYRQTLGQGPEFLTYFQNEAQLEKSRLLSDRFSAERPKGSFSTLEIQRTEQGDSAMYLCASSLEGWIYGYTFGSGTRLTVV.

J is TRBJ2-7 and V is TRBV20-1; the D gene is possibly TRBD2 (6 bases). Germline CDR1 is DFQATT and CDR2 is SNEGSKA (reference sequence). The CDR3 has 11 residues. V shed 6 bases and J shed 3 bases, with 9 bases lying between them. In nucleotides, the CDR3 is TGCAGTGCCGGGACTTACTACGAGCAGTACTTC. Translated: CSAGTYYEQYF.

The chain recombines TRBV7-2 with TRBJ2-7, with 8 bases matching TRBD1. Trimming removed 1 base from V and 2 bases from J; junction bases left unmatched: 4. The CDR3 runs to 15 residues. The V gene's germline CDR1 is SGHTA and CDR2 FQGNSA. CDR3 sequence: CASSLGTGWTYEQYF. In nucleotides, the CDR3 is TGTGCCAGCAGCTTAGGGACAGGGTGGACCTACGAGCAGTACTTC.

The chain couples TRBV7-9 to TRBJ2-3, with 9 nucleotides matching TRBD2. V lost 3 bases, J lost 4 bases, and 8 bases stayed unmatched. This CDR3 comprises 16 residues. Germline CDR1 reads SEHNR; CDR2 reads FQNEAQ (reference sequence). The CDR3 region has the DNA TGTGCCAGCAGCTTCGTACGCGGGAGGGGTCCAGATACGCAGTATTTT. Translation: CASSFVRGRGPDTQYF.

This clonotype was seen more than once but under ten times. The V and J genes are TRBV6-5 and TRBJ2-5, with a possible D match to TRBD1 (6 bases). The V gene's germline CDR1 is MNHEY and CDR2 SVGAGI. This CDR3 has 15 amino acids. The V gene lost 2 bases and the J gene lost 4 bases, with 14 bases spanning the gap. The CDR3 coding sequence is TGTGCCAGCAGTTACGAGACCAGGGGAGTAGAGACCCAGTACTTC. Protein sequence: CASSYETRGVETQYF.

The rearrangement links TRBV3-1 to TRBJ2-3; the D is unclear. The CDR3 totals 14 residues. Trimming took off 5 bases at V and 2 bases at J, with 11 bases between the two ends. Per the germline V gene, CDR1 is LGHDT and CDR2 is YNNKEL (reference sequence). The CDR3 coding sequence is TGTGCCAGCAGCTGGGGTTCCATCACAGATACGCAGTATTTT. It codes for CASSWGSITDTQYF.

This clonotype was observed once. The chain has TRBV9 and TRBJ2-7; D is perhaps TRBD1 or TRBD2 (6 bases each). This CDR3 has 14 residues. Deletions cut 4 bases from V and 5 bases from J, with 16 bases between. Per the germline V gene, CDR1 is SGDLS and CDR2 is YYNGEE. Written as DNA, the CDR3 is TGTGCCAGCAGCTATGAGGTGAGGGGGGACGAGCAGTACTTC. This translates into CASSYEVRGDEQYF.

This clonotype has only a few counts. V gene TRBV20-1 combines with J gene TRBJ2-3; D gene ambiguous. V was trimmed by 0 bases and J by 1 base, leaving 8 bases between them. Germline V gives CDR1 DFQATT, CDR2 SNEGSKA (reference sequence). CDR3 length: 14 amino acids. Here the CDR3 reads CSARDNRGTDTQYF. The CDR3 DNA reads TGCAGTGCTAGAGATAACCGGGGCACAGATACGCAGTATTTT.

The genes are TRBV6-5 and TRBJ2-1; 7 bases are a match to TRBD2. Germline trimming cut 7 bases from V and 9 bases from J; bases unmatched to any gene: 9. CDR1 is MNHEY, CDR2 SVGAGI, per germline. The CDR3 is 13 residues long. The CDR3 nucleotides are TGTGCCAGCATTTTTTGGGAGGGGCGTGAGCAGTTCTTC. Translation: CASIFWEGREQFF.

In this sample, this clonotype turned up a few times. The chain combines TRBV29-1 with TRBJ1-5; 11 bases match TRBD1. The ends lost 7 bases at V and 6 bases at J; junction bases unmatched: 2. The CDR3 is 12 amino acids. The germline gives CDR1 SQVTM, CDR2 ANQGSEA. The CDR3, as DNA: TGCAGCGCCGGGACAGGGGGTCAGCCCCAGCATTTT. Encoded protein: CSAGTGGQPQHF.

The J gene is TRBJ1-2, the V gene TRBV12-3 or TRBV12-4; D is possibly TRBD1 (6 bases). The CDR3 extends over 13 amino acids. The ends were cut back, 2 bases at V and 8 bases at J, with 12 bases in the middle. The CDR3 sequence: CASSLMGARGYTF. Written as DNA, the CDR3 is TGTGCCAGCAGTTTAATGGGGGCGCGGGGCTACACCTTC.

The V and J genes are TRBV15 and TRBJ2-7, with a possible D match to TRBD1 (6 bases). The CDR3 runs 14 residues. Trimming stripped 0 bases from V and 5 bases from J, with 11 bases between. The germline V gene encodes CDR1 LNHNV and CDR2 YYDKDF (reference sequence). CDR3 protein: CATSRDRGNHEQYF. The CDR3 coding sequence is TGTGCCACCAGCAGAGACAGGGGTAACCACGAGCAGTACTTC.

This sequence joins TRBV7-6 and TRBJ1-2; the D is unclear. Trimming shortened V by 5 bases and J by 6 bases, and 13 bases separated the two germline ends. This CDR3 is 13 amino acids long. The germline V gene encodes CDR1 SGHVS and CDR2 FNYEAQ. The CDR3 DNA is TGTGCCAGCAGCACGTCGCGGGCGGATGGCTACACCTTC. It codes for CASSTSRADGYTF.